This is a list of T cell receptor beta chains from one sample in a study of blood T cell repertoires in COVID-19. This table comes from immunoSEQ multiplex PCR, and its TCRdb copy is limited to in-frame clones, with some not included. The sample yields roughly 130,000 clones, roughly 88% seen once. What was sequenced was peripheral blood. These receptors originate from a man between 60 and 70 years old with active or convalescent COVID-19. CDR3s include the opening cysteine and the closing phenylalanine or tryptophan. The D gene is left open where the match is weak. Rows give clone size only sometimes, using once, few, many, or a class for an expanded clone.

j_gene | abundance | v_gene | d_gene | CDR3nt | CDR3aa
TRBJ2-7 | . | TRBV10-3 | . | TGTGCCATCAGTGACAGGGTGAATTACGACGAGCAGTACTTC | CAISDRVNYDEQYF
TRBJ1-2 | . | TRBV28 | TRBD1 | TGTGCCAGCAGCCTAGGGACAGGGGCTTTGGGCTATGGCTACACCTTC | CASSLGTGALGYGYTF
TRBJ2-1 | . | TRBV11-2 | TRBD2 | TGTGCCAGCAGCTTAGCCCCCTTTAGCGGGATCTACAATGAGCAGTTCTTC | CASSLAPFSGIYNEQFF
TRBJ1-1 | . | TRBV5-1 | . | TGCGCCAGCAGCTTTGCGGAGGGTGAAGCTTTCTTT | CASSFAEGEAFF
TRBJ1-1 | . | TRBV28 | TRBD1 | TGTGCCAGCAGACCCGGACAGGGTGAAGCTTTCTTT | CASRPGQGEAFF
TRBJ2-2 | . | TRBV11-3 | . | TGTGCCAGCAGCTTATCTAACAGGGGGGAGCTGTTTTTT | CASSLSNRGELFF
TRBJ2-1 | . | TRBV29-1 | . | TGCAGCGTTGAGGCATTTGAGCAGTTCTTC | CSVEAFEQFF
TRBJ2-3 | . | TRBV3-1/TRBV3-2 | TRBD2 | TGTGCCAGCAGCCCTGGACTAGCGGGAGCAGATACGCAGTATTTT | CASSPGLAGADTQYF
TRBJ2-7 | . | TRBV6-5 | TRBD2 | TGTGCCAGCAGTCGGGCGCGGGGGGGGAACGAGCAGTACTTC | CASSRARGGNEQYF
TRBJ2-5 | . | TRBV15 | TRBD1 | TGTGCCACCAGCAGACAGACAGGGTTTGAGACCCAGTACTTC | CATSRQTGFETQYF
TRBJ2-1 | . | TRBV18 | TRBD2 | TGTGCCAGCTCCGGGACTAGCGGGAGTGGCAATGAGCAGTTCTTC | CASSGTSGSGNEQFF
TRBJ2-3 | . | TRBV7-2 | TRBD2 | TGTGCCAGCAGCTTAGCCCCTAGCGGGCCCGGAGGTACGCAGTATTTT | CASSLAPSGPGGTQYF
TRBJ1-3 | . | TRBV4-2 | . | TGTGCCAGCAGACAGCTCAGGGCGAACCCCTCTGGAAACACCATATATTTT | CASRQLRANPSGNTIYF
TRBJ2-1 | . | TRBV9 | TRBD2 | TGTGCCAGCAGCACCAGCGGGAGTAATATTAATGAGCAGTTCTTC | CASSTSGSNINEQFF
TRBJ2-1 | . | TRBV19 | . | TGTGCCAGTAGTAGTGCCCGGAGGGGTGAGCAGTTCTTC | CASSSARRGEQFF
TRBJ2-3 | . | TRBV5-4 | TRBD2 | TGTGCCAGCAGGGGGAGGGGAAAGGGCCGGGAGTGGACAGATACGCAGTATTTT | CASRGRGKGREWTDTQYF
TRBJ1-6 | . | TRBV5-1 | TRBD1 | TGCGCCAGCAGCCCCGAGGGGGCGAATTCACCCCTCCACTTT | CASSPEGANSPLHF
TRBJ2-3 | once | TRBV19 | TRBD2 | TGTGCCAGTAGTACCTTAGCGGGACGCACAGATACGCAGTATTTT | CASSTLAGRTDTQYF
TRBJ2-7 | few | TRBV7-2 | . | TGTGCCAGCAGCTTAGGTCAGGGGATCGAGCAGTACTTC | CASSLGQGIEQYF
TRBJ1-6 | . | TRBV25-1 | TRBD1 | TGTGCCAGCAGTGCCACAGGGGTCCTTTCTAATTCACCCCTCCACTTT | CASSATGVLSNSPLHF
TRBJ1-1 | once | TRBV27 | . | TGTGCCAGCAGTTTCGGGACAAAGAACACTGAAGCTTTCTTT | CASSFGTKNTEAFF
TRBJ1-5 | . | TRBV28 | . | TGTGCCAGCGAGGGGGGGGCAGGGGGCAATCAGCCCCAGCATTTT | CASEGGAGGNQPQHF
TRBJ2-2 | . | TRBV27 | TRBD2 | TGTGCCAGCAGTACTAGCGGGATTTACACCGGGGAGCTGTTTTTT | CASSTSGIYTGELFF
TRBJ2-5 | . | TRBV9 | TRBD1 | TGTGCCAGCAGCGTAGGGGGACAGGGGGCGAGTATGGAGACCCAGTACTTC | CASSVGGQGASMETQYF
TRBJ1-5 | few | TRBV24-1 | . | TGTGCCACCAGTGGTTCGGCGAGGGACAATCAGCCCCAGCATTTT | CATSGSARDNQPQHF
TRBJ2-5 | . | TRBV19 | . | TGTGCCAGTAGTATTACAGGGAGACAGGCCCAGTACTTC | CASSITGRQAQYF
TRBJ1-2 | . | TRBV5-1 | TRBD1 | TGCGCCAGCAGCACTGGGACAGGGGATGGCTACACCTTC | CASSTGTGDGYTF
TRBJ2-7 | . | TRBV6-5 | TRBD2 | TGTGCCAGCAGTTCTTATAGCGGGAGAATGGGTTACGAGCAGTACTTC | CASSSYSGRMGYEQYF
TRBJ2-3 | . | TRBV6-1 | TRBD1 | TGTGCCAGCAGTGACGCCTGGACAGGGACAGATACGCAGTATTTT | CASSDAWTGTDTQYF
TRBJ2-7 | . | TRBV6-5 | TRBD1 | TGTGCCAGCAGTCTCGGGACAGGGGGTCTGCGGGAGCAGTACTTC | CASSLGTGGLREQYF
TRBJ1-5 | . | TRBV15 | . | TGTGCCACCAGCAGAGGAGACAGCCGTCAGCCCCAGCATTTT | CATSRGDSRQPQHF
TRBJ2-7 | . | TRBV19 | TRBD1 | TGTGCCAGTAGTGCCGCCGGGACAGGGGGTTTCGAGCAGTACTTC | CASSAAGTGGFEQYF
TRBJ1-5 | . | TRBV12-3/TRBV12-4 | . | TGTGCCAGCACCCCGGCCGGGGATCAGCCCCAGCATTTT | CASTPAGDQPQHF
TRBJ2-7 | once | TRBV19 | TRBD1 | TGTGCCAGTAATCCGGACAGGGGGTACGAGCAGTACTTC | CASNPDRGYEQYF
TRBJ2-3 | . | TRBV12-3/TRBV12-4 | . | TGTGCCAGCAGTTTAGGGCGGGCAGATACGCAGTATTTT | CASSLGRADTQYF
TRBJ2-1 | . | TRBV6-5 | TRBD1 | TGTGCCAGCAGTAGACAGGGGGGGACCAACAATGAGCAGTTCTTC | CASSRQGGTNNEQFF
TRBJ2-3 | . | TRBV24-1 | TRBD2 | TGTGCCACCTCAGCGGTTAGCGGGAGGGCCGATACGCAGTATTTT | CATSAVSGRADTQYF
TRBJ2-1 | . | TRBV10-3 | . | TGTGCCATCAGTGGGCGGGATACGGGATCCTACAATGAGCAGTTCTTC | CAISGRDTGSYNEQFF
TRBJ2-6 | . | TRBV11-2 | . | TGTGCCAGCAGCTTGGCAGGGTACCCTGGGGCCAACGTCCTGACTTTC | CASSLAGYPGANVLTF
TRBJ2-1 | . | TRBV27 | TRBD2 | TGTGCCAGCAGTCTAAGGACTAGGAACTCCTACAATGAGCAGTTCTTC | CASSLRTRNSYNEQFF
TRBJ1-2 | . | TRBV5-1 | TRBD1 | TGCGCCAGCAGAAGGACAGGGGATACGTATGGCTACACCTTC | CASRRTGDTYGYTF
TRBJ2-7 | . | TRBV4-1 | TRBD1 | TGCGCCAGCAGCCAAGAGGCGGCGACAGGGGTTAACGAGCAGTACTTC | CASSQEAATGVNEQYF
TRBJ2-3 | . | TRBV6-5 | . | TGTGCCAGCAGTTACAGTGGCGGGGTCACAGATACGCAGTATTTT | CASSYSGGVTDTQYF
TRBJ2-7 | once | TRBV12-3/TRBV12-4 | . | TGTGCCAGCAGTTTAGGGGAGATCTACGAGCAGTACTTC | CASSLGEIYEQYF
TRBJ2-1 | once | TRBV9 | TRBD1 | TGTGCCAGCAGCGCTAGACAGGGGGAAAATGAGCAGTTCTTC | CASSARQGENEQFF
TRBJ2-7 | . | TRBV29-1 | TRBD2 | TGCAGCGTAAGTCGAGGCGGGAGGGGCTACGAGCAGTACTTC | CSVSRGGRGYEQYF
TRBJ1-2 | few | TRBV19 | TRBD1 | TGTGCCAGTAGGGGGGGACAGGACAACTATGGCTACACCTTC | CASRGGQDNYGYTF
TRBJ1-5 | . | TRBV7-3 | . | TGTGCCGGAACTTATGGTATCGGACATAGCAATCAGCCCCAGCATTTT | CAGTYGIGHSNQPQHF
TRBJ2-5 | . | TRBV7-2 | . | TGTGCCAGCAGCTCCACTAGGGAAGAGACCCAGTACTTC | CASSSTREETQYF
TRBJ1-2 | . | TRBV29-1 | TRBD1 | TGCAGCGCTGGGGGGACAGATGGCTACACCTTC | CSAGGTDGYTF
TRBJ2-6 | few | TRBV5-1 | TRBD1 | TGCGCCAGCAGCGCACAGGGGGCGGTCGTGGCTGGGGCCAACGTCCTGACTTTC | CASSAQGAVVAGANVLTF